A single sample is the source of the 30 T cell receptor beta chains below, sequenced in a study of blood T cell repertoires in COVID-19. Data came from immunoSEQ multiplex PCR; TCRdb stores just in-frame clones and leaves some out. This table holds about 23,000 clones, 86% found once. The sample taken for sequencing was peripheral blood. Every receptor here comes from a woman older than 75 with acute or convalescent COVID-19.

The CDR3 DNA is TGTGCCAGCAGCTTGTCAAACAGGTATACGCAGTATTTT. Residues: CASSLSNRYTQYF. V gene TRBV7-2 combines with J gene TRBJ2-3, with D possibly TRBD1 on 5 matching bases. This CDR3 comprises 13 residues. Germline V gene sequence: CDR1 SGHTA, CDR2 FQGNSA. Trimming cost V 3 bases and J 7 bases, with 11 bases left between them. The full variable domain, its missing parts supplied by reference TRBV7-2 and TRBJ2-3, is GAGVSQSPSNKVTEKGKDVELRCDPISGHTALYWYRQSLGQGLEFLIYFQGNSAPDKSGLPSDRFSAERTGGSVSTLTIQRTQQEDSAVYLCASSLSNRYTQYFGPGTRLTVL.

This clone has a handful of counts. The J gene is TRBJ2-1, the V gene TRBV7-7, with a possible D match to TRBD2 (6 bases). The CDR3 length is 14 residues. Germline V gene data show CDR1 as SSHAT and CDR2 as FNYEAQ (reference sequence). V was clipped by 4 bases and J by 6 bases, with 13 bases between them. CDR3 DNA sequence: TGTGCCAGCAGCTCGTCGGGAGCGCCCAATGAGCAGTTCTTC. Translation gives CASSSSGAPNEQFF.

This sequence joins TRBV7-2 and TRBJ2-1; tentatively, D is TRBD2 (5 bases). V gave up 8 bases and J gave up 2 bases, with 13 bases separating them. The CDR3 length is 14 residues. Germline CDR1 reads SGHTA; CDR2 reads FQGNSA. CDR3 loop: CASFEGRTYNEQFF. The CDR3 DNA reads TGTGCCAGCTTCGAGGGTAGGACCTACAATGAGCAGTTCTTC.

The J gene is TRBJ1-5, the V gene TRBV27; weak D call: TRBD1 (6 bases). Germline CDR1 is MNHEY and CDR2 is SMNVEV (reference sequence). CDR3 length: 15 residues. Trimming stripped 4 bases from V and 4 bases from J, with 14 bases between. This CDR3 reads CASSSAETGNQPQHF. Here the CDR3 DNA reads TGTGCCAGCAGTTCCGCCGAGACAGGTAATCAGCCCCAGCATTTT.

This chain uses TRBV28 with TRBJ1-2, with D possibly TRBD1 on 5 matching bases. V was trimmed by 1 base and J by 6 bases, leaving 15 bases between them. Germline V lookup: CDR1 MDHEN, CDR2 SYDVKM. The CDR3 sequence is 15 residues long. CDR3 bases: TGTGCCAGCAGTTTATCCCATGACAGTGGACATGGCTACACCTTC. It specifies CASSLSHDSGHGYTF.

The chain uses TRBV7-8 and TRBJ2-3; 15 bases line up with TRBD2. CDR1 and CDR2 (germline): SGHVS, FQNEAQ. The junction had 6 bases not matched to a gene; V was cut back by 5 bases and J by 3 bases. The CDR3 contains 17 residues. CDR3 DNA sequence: TGTGCCAGCAGCCCGCGGACTAGCGGGGGGGCTACAGATACGCAGTATTTT. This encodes CASSPRTSGGATDTQYF. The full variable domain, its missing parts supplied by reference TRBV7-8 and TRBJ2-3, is GAGVSQSPRYKVAKRGQDVALRCDPISGHVSLFWYQQALGQGPEFLTYFQNEAQLDKSGLPSDRFFAERPEGSVSTLKIQRTQQEDSAVYLCASSPRTSGGATDTQYFGPGTRLTVL.

The CDR3 sequence is CSVTKGSNTEAFF. CDR3 coding DNA: TGCAGCGTTACTAAAGGTAGCAACACTGAAGCTTTCTTT. V gene TRBV29-1 combines with J gene TRBJ1-1; D unclear. The CDR3 length is 13 residues. Trimming took off 5 bases at V and 2 bases at J, with 12 bases between the two ends. CDR1 and CDR2 (germline): SQVTM, ANQGSEA.

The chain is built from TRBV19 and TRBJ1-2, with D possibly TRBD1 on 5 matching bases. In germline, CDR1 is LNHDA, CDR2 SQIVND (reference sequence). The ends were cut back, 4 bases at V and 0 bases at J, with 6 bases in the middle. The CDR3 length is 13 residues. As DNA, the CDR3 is TGTGCCAGTAGTAACAGGCCTAACTATGGCTACACCTTC. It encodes CASSNRPNYGYTF.

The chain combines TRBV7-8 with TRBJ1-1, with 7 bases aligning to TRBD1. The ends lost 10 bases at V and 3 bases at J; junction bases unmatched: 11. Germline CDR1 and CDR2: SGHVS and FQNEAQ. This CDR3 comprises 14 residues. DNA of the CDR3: TGTGCCACCTCGGGACTCACAGGGGACACTGAAGCTTTCTTT. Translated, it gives CATSGLTGDTEAFF.

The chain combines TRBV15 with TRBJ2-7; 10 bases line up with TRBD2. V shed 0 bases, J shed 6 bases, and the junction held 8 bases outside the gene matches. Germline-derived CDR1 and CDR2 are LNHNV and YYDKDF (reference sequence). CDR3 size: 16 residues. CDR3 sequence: CATSRDSSSGSLEQYF. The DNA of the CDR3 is TGTGCCACCAGCAGAGATAGTTCTAGCGGGAGTCTCGAGCAGTACTTC.

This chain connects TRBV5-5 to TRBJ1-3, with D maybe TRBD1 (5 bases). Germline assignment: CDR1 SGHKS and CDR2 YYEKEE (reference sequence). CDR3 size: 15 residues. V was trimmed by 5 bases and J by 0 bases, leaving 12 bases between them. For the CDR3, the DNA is TGTGCCAGCAGGTTAACAGGAAACTCTGGAAACACCATATATTTT. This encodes CASRLTGNSGNTIYF.

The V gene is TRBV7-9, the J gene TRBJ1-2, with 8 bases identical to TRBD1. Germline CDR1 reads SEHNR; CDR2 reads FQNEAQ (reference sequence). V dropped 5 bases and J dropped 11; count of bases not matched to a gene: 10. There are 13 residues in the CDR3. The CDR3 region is CASSQTGVVWYTF. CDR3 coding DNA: TGTGCCAGCAGCCAGACAGGGGTCGTTTGGTACACCTTC.

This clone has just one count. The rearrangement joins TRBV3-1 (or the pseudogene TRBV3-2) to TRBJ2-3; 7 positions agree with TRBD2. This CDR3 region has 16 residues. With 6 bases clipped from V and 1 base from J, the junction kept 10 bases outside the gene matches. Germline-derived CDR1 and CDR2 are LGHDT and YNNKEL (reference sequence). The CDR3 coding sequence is TGTGCCAGCAGTCGGTTGGCGGGGGTTGGCACAGATACGCAGTATTTT. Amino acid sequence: CASSRLAGVGTDTQYF.

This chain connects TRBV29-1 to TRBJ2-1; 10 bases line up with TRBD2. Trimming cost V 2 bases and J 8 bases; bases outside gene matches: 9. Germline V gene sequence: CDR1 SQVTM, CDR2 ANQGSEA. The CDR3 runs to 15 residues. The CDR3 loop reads CSVERSGGVIDEQFF. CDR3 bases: TGCAGCGTTGAAAGGAGCGGGGGGGTCATAGATGAGCAGTTCTTC.

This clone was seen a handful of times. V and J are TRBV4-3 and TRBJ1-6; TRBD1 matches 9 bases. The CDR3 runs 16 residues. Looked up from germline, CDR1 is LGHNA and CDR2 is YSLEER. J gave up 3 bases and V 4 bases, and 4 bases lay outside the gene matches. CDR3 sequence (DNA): TGCGCCAGCAGCCCGGGACAGGGCGGCTATAATTCACCCCTCCACTTT. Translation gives CASSPGQGGYNSPLHF.

In DNA, the CDR3 is TGTGCCAGCTCACCGGGGACCGGGACTAGCGGACACAATGAGCAGTTCTTC. Its translation: CASSPGTGTSGHNEQFF. V usage is TRBV18 and J usage is TRBJ2-1; 11 bases map to TRBD2. This CDR3 comprises 17 residues. CDR1 KGHSH and CDR2 LQKENI come from the germline V gene. V dropped 3 bases and J dropped 5; count of bases not matched to a gene: 9.

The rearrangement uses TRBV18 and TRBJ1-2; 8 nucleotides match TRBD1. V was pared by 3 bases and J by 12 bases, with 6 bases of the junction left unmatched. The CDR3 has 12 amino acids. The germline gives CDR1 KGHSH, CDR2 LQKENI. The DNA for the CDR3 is TGTGCCAGCTCACCTACTCCGGGACAGGACACCTTC. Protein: CASSPTPGQDTF. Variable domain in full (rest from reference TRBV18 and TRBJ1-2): NAGVMQNPRHLVRRRGQEARLRCSPMKGHSHVYWYRQLPEEGLKFMVYLQKENIIDESGMPKERFSAEFPKEGPSILRIQQVVRGDSAAYFCASSPTPGQDTFGSGTRLTVV.

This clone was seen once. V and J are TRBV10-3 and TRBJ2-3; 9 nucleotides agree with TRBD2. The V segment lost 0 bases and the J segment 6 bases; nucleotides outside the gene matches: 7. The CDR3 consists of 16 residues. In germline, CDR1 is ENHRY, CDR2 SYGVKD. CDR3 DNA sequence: TGTGCCATCAGTGAGTCGGGCGGGAGGGCCGTGGATACGCAGTATTTT. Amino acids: CAISESGGRAVDTQYF.

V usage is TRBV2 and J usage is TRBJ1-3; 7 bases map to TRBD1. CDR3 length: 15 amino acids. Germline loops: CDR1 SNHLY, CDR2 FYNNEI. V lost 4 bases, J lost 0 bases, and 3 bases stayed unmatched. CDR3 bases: TGTGCCAGCAGTGGGGGGACAGCCTCTGGAAACACCATATATTTT. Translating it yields CASSGGTASGNTIYF.

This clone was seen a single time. CDR3 sequence: CASRNQGISNEKLFF. Here the CDR3 DNA reads TGTGCCAGCAGAAACCAGGGTATCAGTAATGAAAAACTGTTTTTT. The chain is built from TRBV11-2 and TRBJ1-4, with D perhaps matching TRBD1 (5 bases). The CDR3 runs 15 residues. Per germline, CDR1 SGHAT and CDR2 FQNNGV. The V end lost 6 bases, the J end lost 4 bases, and 15 bases lay between the germline ends. The variable domain in full, completed from reference TRBV11-2 and TRBJ1-4, reads EAGVAQSPRYKIIEKRQSVAFWCNPISGHATLYWYQQILGQGPKLLIQFQNNGVVDDSQLPKDRFSAERLKGVDSTLKIQPAKLEDSAVYLCASRNQGISNEKLFFGSGTQLSVL.

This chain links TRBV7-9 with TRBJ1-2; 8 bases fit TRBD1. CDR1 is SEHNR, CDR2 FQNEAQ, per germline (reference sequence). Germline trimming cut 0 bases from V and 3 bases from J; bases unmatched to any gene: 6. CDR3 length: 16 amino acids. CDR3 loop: CASSLATGAIHYGYTF. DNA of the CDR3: TGTGCCAGCAGCTTAGCGACAGGGGCGATACACTATGGCTACACCTTC.

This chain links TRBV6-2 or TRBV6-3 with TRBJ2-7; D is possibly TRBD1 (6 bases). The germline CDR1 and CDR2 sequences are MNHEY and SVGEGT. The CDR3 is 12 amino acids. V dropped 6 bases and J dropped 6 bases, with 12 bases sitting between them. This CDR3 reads CASSSTGFEQYF. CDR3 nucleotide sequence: TGTGCCAGCAGCAGCACAGGGTTCGAGCAGTACTTC.

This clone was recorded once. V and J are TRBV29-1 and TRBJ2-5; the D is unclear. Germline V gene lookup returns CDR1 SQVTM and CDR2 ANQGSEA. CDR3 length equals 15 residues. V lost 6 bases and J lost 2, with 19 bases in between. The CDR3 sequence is CSVTNFWALQETQYF. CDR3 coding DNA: TGCAGCGTAACGAATTTTTGGGCTCTTCAAGAGACCCAGTACTTC.

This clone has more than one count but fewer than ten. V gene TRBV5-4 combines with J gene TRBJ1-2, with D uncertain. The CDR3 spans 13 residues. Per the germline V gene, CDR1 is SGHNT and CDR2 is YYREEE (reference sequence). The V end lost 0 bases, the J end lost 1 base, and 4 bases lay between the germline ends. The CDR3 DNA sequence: TGTGCCAGCAGCTTGGACAGTAACTATGGCTACACCTTC. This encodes CASSLDSNYGYTF.

This CDR3 reads CASSKKAGGKYEQYF. The CDR3 DNA sequence: TGTGCCAGCAGTAAAAAAGCGGGGGGAAAATACGAGCAGTACTTC. The chain is built from TRBV7-6 and TRBJ2-7; 9 bases match TRBD2. The ends lost 6 bases at V and 4 bases at J; junction bases unmatched: 10. There are 15 residues in the CDR3. CDR1 and CDR2 (germline): SGHVS, FNYEAQ.

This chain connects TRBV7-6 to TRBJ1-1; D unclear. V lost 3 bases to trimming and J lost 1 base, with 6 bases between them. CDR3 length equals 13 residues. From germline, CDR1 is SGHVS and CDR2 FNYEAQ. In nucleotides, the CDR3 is TGTGCCAGCAGCTTTGGAGAGAACACTGAAGCTTTCTTT. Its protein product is CASSFGENTEAFF.

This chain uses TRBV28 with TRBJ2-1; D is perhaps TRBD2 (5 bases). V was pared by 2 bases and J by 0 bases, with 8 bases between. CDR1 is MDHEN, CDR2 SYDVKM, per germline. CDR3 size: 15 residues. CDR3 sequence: CASSLGGSSYNEQFF. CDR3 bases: TGTGCCAGCAGTTTAGGTGGGAGCTCCTACAATGAGCAGTTCTTC. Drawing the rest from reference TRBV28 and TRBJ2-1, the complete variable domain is DVKVTQSSRYLVKRTGEKVFLECVQDMDHENMFWYRQDPGLGLRLIYFSYDVKMKEKGDIPEGYSVSREKKERFSLILESASTNQTSMYLCASSLGGSSYNEQFFGPGTRLTVL.

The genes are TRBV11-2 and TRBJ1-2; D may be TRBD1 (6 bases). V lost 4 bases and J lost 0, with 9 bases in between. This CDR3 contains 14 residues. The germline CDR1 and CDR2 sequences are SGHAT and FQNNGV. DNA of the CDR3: TGTGCCAGCAGCTCCTCAGGGGCTAACTATGGCTACACCTTC. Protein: CASSSSGANYGYTF.

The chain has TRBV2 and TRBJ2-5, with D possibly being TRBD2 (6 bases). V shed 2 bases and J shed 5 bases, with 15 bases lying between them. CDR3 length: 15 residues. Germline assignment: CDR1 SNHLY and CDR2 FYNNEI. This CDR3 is CASSEWGVALETQYF. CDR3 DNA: TGTGCCAGCAGTGAATGGGGGGTCGCCCTGGAGACCCAGTACTTC.

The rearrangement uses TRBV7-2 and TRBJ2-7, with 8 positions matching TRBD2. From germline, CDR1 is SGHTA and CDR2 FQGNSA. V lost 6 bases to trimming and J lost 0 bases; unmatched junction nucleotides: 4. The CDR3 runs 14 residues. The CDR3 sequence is CASSRGGASYEQYF. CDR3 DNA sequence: TGTGCCAGCAGTCGGGGGGGAGCCTCCTACGAGCAGTACTTC.